This T cell receptor beta chain was identified in a study of blood T cell repertoires in COVID-19. Overall study: Material from acute and convalescent COVID-19 was sourced from the United States, Italy and Spain. Sources were T cells, B-cell-depleted T cells, or PBMCs; the material itself was cDNA or gDNA.

This clone was recorded a few times. In the study's own analysis: Amplification from reference gene primers served as the basis for estimated nucleated cell counts. Sequenced by immunoSEQ multiplex PCR; TCRdb stores in-frame clones only, minus some. The DNA was the basis for D and trimming; V, J and clone size are from that table. The sample yields 140,000 to 150,000 clones, around 82% seen once. This CDR3 is 14 amino acids long. CDR1 is SGHTA and CDR2 is FQGNSA in the germline V gene. The J segment lost 9 bases and the V segment lost 1 base, leaving 5 bases of the junction unmatched. V usage is TRBV7-2 and J usage is TRBJ2-1; 8 bases line up with TRBD1. This sequence was found in a human donor in a cohort sampled during active COVID-19. The sequencing sample was made of peripheral blood. In DNA form, the CDR3 reads TGTGCCAGCAGCTTAGTCGGTGGGACAGGTGAGCAGTTCTTC. This translates into CASSLVGGTGEQFF.